This T cell receptor (beta chain) was found in a study of identical twins (dated by TCRdb to the mid-2010s). Regarding the research as a whole: To test whether fetal clonotypes persist, the study used deep sequencing on TCR alpha and beta repertoires from monozygotic twins, unrelated adults of various ages, and cord blood. To rule out contamination, replicate twin experiments were performed at different times with different library preparation protocols.

The study at large found these results: Compared with coincidental sharing between unrelated individuals, out-of-frame TCR alpha sequences shared between twins showed an excess of sequences with low generation probability. Abundant cord blood beta clonotypes carried fewer insertions; young adult naive repertoires showed a weaker similar trend, while memory repertoires showed none. Zero-insertion analyses could be partly confounded by invariant T cells such as MAIT and iNKT, although diverse VJ usage argued against such confounding for most clonotypes. The excess sharing between twins in beta out-of-frame sequences was weaker because fewer shared sequences reduced the signal-to-noise ratio. Out-of-frame TCR alpha sharing in monozygotic twins was systematically underestimated by recombination models, whereas sharing between unrelated individuals was in agreement with the recombination models. Because the same donors could not be followed over many years, the conclusions relied on cross-sectional statistical analysis.

V loses 1 base of germline sequence and J loses 2 bases, and the interval between the two ends is 11 bases. The CDR3 measures 15 amino acids from cysteine to phenylalanine. The read is trimmed to its CDR3 DNA, 45 bases read in frame from base 1. CDR1 and CDR2 were assigned from the germline V gene (reference sequence) as SGHAT and FQDESV. Library construction relied on 5' RACE. This sample was sequenced with an Illumina HiSeq 2000. A universal primer binding site was introduced by template switching, and a unique molecular identifier was present in the final cDNA, enabling accurate counting of TCR cDNA molecules. Specific primers in the conserved constant-segment region were used to synthesize first-strand cDNA for TCR alpha and beta chains. To control for contamination, each cDNA library was double barcoded with a SMART-Mk sample barcode plus Illumina barcodes. TruSeq adapter sequences and Illumina sample barcodes were added in two successive PCR steps. TCR alpha and beta cDNA libraries were sequenced on the Illumina HiSeq platform with custom primers. The study's own analysis went as follows. Unique molecular identifiers were extracted from raw reads with MiGEC, and CDR3 positions were determined with MiXCR. For each individual, recombination models were inferred using an EM algorithm with the repgenHMM and IGoR tools. Shared clonotype analysis was performed with the tcR package in R, normalizing sharing by the product of cloneset sizes. To study raw recombination without the effects of thymic and clonal selection, out-of-frame nonproductive sequences were analyzed. TCRdb trimmed public reads at Q25 via fastp, called clones via MiXCR and kept in-frame beta chains. Every CDR3 protein is listed once, alongside the most common genes and DNA of its rows. The V and J calls, along with clone size, are taken from TCRdb and not from the paper's own processing. The sample table holds around 650,000 distinct CDR3 sequences, of which roughly 7.2% were seen once. 1.6% of the sample is in the top ten clones.

Only healthy Caucasian donors were included. Three pairs of female monozygotic twins, all aged about 18 to 29 years, were included in the twin cohort. Peripheral blood mononuclear cells were used as the source from which RNA for TCR libraries was isolated. Of note for this clonotype: The antigen this receptor binds is unknown. One base away there is no much larger clone; base qualities are not given.

Another study also made use of these data, one on yellow fever vaccine responses in identical twins. That second report states: The authors reported that the T cell response to vaccination in identical twins appeared partly convergent and partly personalized. In the study, vaccine-responding T cell clones were precisely tracked in identical twins.

The rearranged chain carries TRBV11-1 and TRBJ2-5; the D gene is possibly TRBD2, with 6 bases matching. Specimen: PBMCs. The sequence derives from a woman between 18 and 29 years old in good health. The DNA sequence follows: TGTGCCAGCAGCTTAGGTTGGCGGGAACAAGAGACCCAGTACTTC. This gives the protein CASSLGWREQETQYF.